These 19 T cell receptor beta chains were sequenced from one sample in a study of tumor and adjacent non-tumor tissue in lung cancer. No cell sorting was done before RNA was extracted from the tissue. Three rounds of nested PCR, following a modified ARM-PCR protocol, produced the TCRbeta library. TCRdb used MiXCR to reprocess the multiplex PCR reads, holding one entry per CDR3 protein. Of under 95,000 distinct CDR3 sequences listed, just over 65% are singletons. Sequenced: lung tumor tissue. The origin of the receptors is a man aged 60 to 75 with non-small cell lung cancer.

Of note for this clonotype: A single base separates this from a much larger clone, so it may be a read error. This chain connects TRBV28 to TRBJ2-7, with 7 positions matching TRBD2. This CDR3 has 15 amino acids. Germline loops: CDR1 MDHEN, CDR2 SYDVKM. CDR3 region: CSSSGAGGSGYEQYF. Written as DNA, the CDR3 is TGTAGCAGCAGTGGGGCGGGCGGGAGTGGCTACGAGCAGTACTTC.

A remark on this clonotype: A junction boundary mismatches the germline segment, possibly from a read error. The chain joins TRBV6-5 to TRBJ1-1; the match to TRBD1 covers 12 bases. The CDR3 spans 13 residues. Germline CDR1 reads MNHEY; CDR2 reads SVGAGI. The CDR3 DNA is TGTACCAGCGGGGACAGGGGGCGAAGTGAAGCTTCCTTT. Its protein product is CTSGDRGRSEASF.

Concerning this clonotype itself: Sequence at one end of the junction differs from germline and may be a read error. This rearrangement joins TRBV12-3 or TRBV12-4 to TRBJ2-7, with D tentatively TRBD1 (5 bases). The CDR3 is made up of 15 amino acids. CDR3 amino acids: CVSSFAPDSVLEQYF. The CDR3 coding sequence is TGTGTCAGCAGTTTTGCTCCCGACAGTGTACTCGAGCAGTACTTC.

As to this clonotype: The junction and the germline gene differ at one end; a read error may be behind it. CDR3 residues: CASTQSWGDRQEIQYF. For the CDR3, the DNA is TGTGCCAGCACCCAGAGTTGGGGGGATAGGCAAGAGATCCAGTACTTC. This rearrangement joins TRBV6-5 to TRBJ2-5; the D gene is possibly TRBD2 (6 bases). CDR1 is MNHEY, CDR2 SVGAGI, per germline. CDR3 size: 16 residues.

In this sample, this clonotype turned up many times. The gene calls are TRBV30 and TRBJ2-3; D remains ambiguous. Germline CDR1 is GTSNPN and CDR2 is SVGIG (reference sequence). Trimming left V 4 bases short and J 9 bases short, with 14 bases between. The CDR3 has 12 residues. The DNA for the CDR3 is TGTGCCTGGACCACCCTCCAAGAAACGCAGTATTTT. This translates into CAWTTLQETQYF.

This clonotype was observed a few times. At one boundary the junction diverges from the germline segment, which might be a read error. The chain joins TRBV7-9 to TRBJ2-5, with TRBD2 matching 7 bases. Per the germline V gene, CDR1 is SEHNR and CDR2 is FQNEAQ (reference sequence). This CDR3 contains 14 residues. The CDR3 bases are TGTGCCAGCAGCTCCCTGAACTCGCGGGAGACCCGGTACTTC. This encodes CASSSLNSRETRYF. Full variable domain (remainder filled in from reference TRBV7-9 and TRBJ2-5): DTGVSQNPRHKITKRGQNVTFRCDPISEHNRLYWYRQTLGQGPEFLTYFQNEAQLEKSRLLSDRFSAERPKGSFSTLEIQRTEQGDSAMYLCASSSLNSRETRYFGPGTRLLVL.

Turning to this clonotype: One end of the junction varies from germline; a read error may be responsible. The CDR3 sequence: CASSVDTSSQPQHF. The CDR3 region has the DNA TGTGCCAGCAGCGTGGACACTAGCAGTCAGCCCCAGCATTTT. The V gene is TRBV11-2, the J gene TRBJ1-5; D might be TRBD1 (5 bases). The CDR3 has 14 amino acids. CDR1 is SGHAT and CDR2 is FQNNGV in the germline V gene.

This clonotype was seen repeatedly, ten times or more. V gene TRBV6-2 or TRBV6-3 combines with J gene TRBJ2-1; TRBD2 agrees at 7 bases. This CDR3 comprises 15 residues. Germline CDR1 MNHEY, CDR2 SVGEGT. Trimming took 4 bases from V and 2 from J; bases not matched to a gene: 5. CDR3 coding DNA: TGTGCCAGCAGTTTAATAGCGGGTACCTACAATGAGCAGTTCTTC. It encodes CASSLIAGTYNEQFF.

This clonotype was recorded a few times. This chain joins TRBV9 and TRBJ2-1; 9 bases align to TRBD2. Trimming at V came to 0 bases and at J to 13 bases, leaving 5 bases not matched to a gene. Germline V lookup: CDR1 SGDLS, CDR2 YYNGEE. This CDR3 is 13 amino acids long. Here the CDR3 DNA reads TGTGCCAGCAGCGTAGGTAGCGGGAGTTTCCAGTTCTTC. This codes for CASSVGSGSFQFF.

The gene calls are TRBV6-1 and TRBJ2-3; D not resolved. V lost 9 bases, J lost 0 bases, and 16 bases lay in between. CDR1 is MNHNS and CDR2 is SASEGT in the germline V gene. CDR3 length equals 15 residues. The CDR3 here is CARGPYPSSTDTQYF. CDR3 sequence (DNA): TGTGCCAGAGGCCCTTACCCGTCGAGCACAGATACGCAGTATTTT.

As concerns this clonotype: A clone one base away is much larger, so this may be a read error. The rearrangement links TRBV6-2 or TRBV6-3 to TRBJ2-7; a possible D gene is TRBD1 (6 bases). V dropped 6 bases and J dropped 1 base, with 10 bases sitting between them. The CDR3 is 13 amino acids. Germline CDR1 and CDR2: MNHEY and SVGEGT. CDR3 sequence (DNA): TGTGCCAGCAGGGGGGCAGCATCCTACGAGCAGTACTTC. Translating gives CASRGAASYEQYF.

This clonotype is a singleton in its sample. The CDR3 carries no conserved terminal phenylalanine or tryptophan, so it likely arises from a read error. This rearrangement joins TRBV4-2 to TRBJ2-7; 7 positions match TRBD2. After removal of 1 base from V and 0 bases from J, the junction contained 6 bases not matched to a gene. This CDR3 is 16 amino acids long. The germline V gene encodes CDR1 LGHNA and CDR2 YNFKEQ. In DNA form, the CDR3 reads TGTGCCAGCAGCCAAGCGTCTAGCGGATCCTCCTACGAGCAGTACATT. It encodes CASSQASSGSSYEQYI.

Turning to this clonotype: This may be a read error, as it is one base from a much larger clone. This chain uses TRBV20-1 with TRBJ1-2; D gene uncertain. There are 13 residues in the CDR3. Looked up from germline, CDR1 is DFQATT and CDR2 is SNEGSKA (reference sequence). CDR3 coding DNA: TGCAGTGTTAGAGATCCCGGCGCCGCTGGCTACACCTTC. It specifies CSVRDPGAAGYTF.

The table lists this clonotype with many counts. This chain links TRBV6-1 with TRBJ2-7; D is possibly TRBD1 (6 bases). Trimming removed 4 bases at V and 2 bases at J, with 12 bases between. CDR1 is MNHNS and CDR2 is SASEGT in the germline V gene. This CDR3 contains 14 residues. The CDR3 protein is CASSATTGPYEQYF. For the CDR3, the DNA is TGTGCCAGCAGTGCCACGACAGGACCCTACGAGCAGTACTTC.

A remark on this clonotype: An end of the junction differs from the germline gene, which may be a read error. The genes are TRBV12-3 or TRBV12-4 and TRBJ2-3; 7 nucleotides align to TRBD1. The CDR3 has 15 residues. This chain's CDR3 is CASRLRTGSTYTQYF. CDR3 DNA sequence: TGTGCCAGCAGATTACGGACAGGAAGCACATATACGCAGTATTTT.

This clonotype was counted once. Being one base from a much bigger clone, this may be a read error. The final CDR3 position lacks the conserved phenylalanine or tryptophan, pointing to a likely read error. The chain has TRBV7-8 and TRBJ1-4; D uncertain. Trimming stripped 0 bases from V and 12 bases from J, with 5 bases between. The CDR3 covers 11 residues. Germline V gives CDR1 SGHVS, CDR2 FQNEAQ. The CDR3, as DNA: TGTGCCAGCAGCTTAGCTAGGGAACTGTTTCTT. Translating gives CASSLARELFL.

The V gene is TRBV12-3 or TRBV12-4, the J gene TRBJ2-3; D ambiguous. This CDR3 has 12 amino acids. V shed 6 bases and J shed 15 bases, with 19 bases lying between them. The CDR3 loop reads CASSYARDMQYF. As DNA, the CDR3 is TGTGCCAGCAGCTATGCTCGAGATATGCAATATTTT.

This clonotype was seen a single time. At one of its ends the junction is not consistent with the germline gene, which may arise from a read error. The rearrangement links TRBV6-5 to TRBJ2-3; D is possibly TRBD1 (7 bases). The CDR3 has 12 amino acids. Per the germline V gene, CDR1 is MNHEY and CDR2 is SVGAGI. CDR3 nucleotide sequence: TGTGTCAGCAGGCAGGGGGGAGATACGCAGTATTTT. Its translation is CVSRQGGDTQYF.

This clonotype has a count of ten or more. This chain connects TRBV6-6 to TRBJ1-6; no reliable D call. CDR1 and CDR2 from the germline V gene are MNHNY and SVGAGI (reference sequence). V dropped 6 bases and J dropped 1 base, with 4 bases sitting between them. CDR3 length equals 13 residues. This CDR3 reads CASRISYNSPLHF. The CDR3 DNA reads TGTGCCAGCAGAATTTCCTATAATTCACCCCTCCACTTT.